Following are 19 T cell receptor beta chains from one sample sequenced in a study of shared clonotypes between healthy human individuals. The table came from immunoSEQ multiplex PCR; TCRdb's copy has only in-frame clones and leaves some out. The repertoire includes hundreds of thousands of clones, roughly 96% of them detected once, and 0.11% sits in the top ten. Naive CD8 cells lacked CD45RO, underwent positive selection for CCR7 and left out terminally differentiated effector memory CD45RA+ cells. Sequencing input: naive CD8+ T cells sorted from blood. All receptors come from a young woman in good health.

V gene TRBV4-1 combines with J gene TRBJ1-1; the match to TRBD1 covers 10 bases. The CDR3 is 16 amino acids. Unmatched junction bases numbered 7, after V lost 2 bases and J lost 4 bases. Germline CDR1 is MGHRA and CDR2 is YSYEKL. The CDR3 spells CASSQIARDRGTEAFF. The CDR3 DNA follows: TGCGCCAGCAGCCAAATAGCCCGGGACAGGGGCACTGAAGCTTTCTTT.

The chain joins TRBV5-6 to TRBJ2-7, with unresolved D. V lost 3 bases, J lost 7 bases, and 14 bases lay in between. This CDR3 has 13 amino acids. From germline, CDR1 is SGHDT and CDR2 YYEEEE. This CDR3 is CASSSDRPWEQYF. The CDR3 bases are TGTGCCAGCAGCTCGGACCGACCCTGGGAGCAGTACTTC.

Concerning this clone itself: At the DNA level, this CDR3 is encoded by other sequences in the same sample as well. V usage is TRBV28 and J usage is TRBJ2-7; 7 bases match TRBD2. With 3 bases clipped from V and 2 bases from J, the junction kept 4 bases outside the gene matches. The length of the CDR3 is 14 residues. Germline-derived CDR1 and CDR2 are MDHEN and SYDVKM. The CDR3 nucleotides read TGTGCCAGCAGTTTTGTGGGAGGGACCTACGAGCAGTACTTC. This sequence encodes CASSFVGGTYEQYF.

In nucleotides, the CDR3 is TGTGCCAGTAGTATCAGAGGGGCTAACACTGAAGCTTTCTTT. Its translation is CASSIRGANTEAFF. J is TRBJ1-1 and V is TRBV19, with D maybe TRBD1 (5 bases). V lost 3 bases and J 2 bases, leaving 10 bases between the germline ends. The CDR3 runs 14 residues. The V gene's germline CDR1 is LNHDA and CDR2 SQIVND (reference sequence).

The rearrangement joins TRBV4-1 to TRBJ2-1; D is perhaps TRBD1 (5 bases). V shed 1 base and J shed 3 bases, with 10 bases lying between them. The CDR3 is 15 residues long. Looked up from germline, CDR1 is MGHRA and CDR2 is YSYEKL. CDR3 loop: CASSQAGNLYNEQFF. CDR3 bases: TGCGCCAGCAGCCAAGCAGGGAATCTCTACAATGAGCAGTTCTTC.

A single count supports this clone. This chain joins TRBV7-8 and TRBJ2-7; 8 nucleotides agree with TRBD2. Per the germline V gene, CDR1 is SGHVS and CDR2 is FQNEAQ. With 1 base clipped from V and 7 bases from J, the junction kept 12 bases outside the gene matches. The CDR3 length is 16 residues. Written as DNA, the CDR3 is TGTGCCAGCAGCTTAGATACTAGCGGCTACCCTCCGGAGCAGTACTTC. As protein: CASSLDTSGYPPEQYF.

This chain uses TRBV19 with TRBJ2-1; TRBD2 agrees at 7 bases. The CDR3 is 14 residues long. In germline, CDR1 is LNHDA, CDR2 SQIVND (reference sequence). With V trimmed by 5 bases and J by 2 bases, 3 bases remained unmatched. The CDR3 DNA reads TGTGCCAGTAGTCGGGCGGGAGCCTACAATGAGCAGTTCTTC. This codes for CASSRAGAYNEQFF.

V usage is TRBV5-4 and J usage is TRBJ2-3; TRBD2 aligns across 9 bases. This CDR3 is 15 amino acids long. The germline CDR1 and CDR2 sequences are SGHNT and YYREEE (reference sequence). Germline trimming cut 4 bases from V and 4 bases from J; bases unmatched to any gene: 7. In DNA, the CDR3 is TGTGCCAGCAGCCAAGAGGCGGGAGGGGCAGATACGCAGTATTTT. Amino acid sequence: CASSQEAGGADTQYF.

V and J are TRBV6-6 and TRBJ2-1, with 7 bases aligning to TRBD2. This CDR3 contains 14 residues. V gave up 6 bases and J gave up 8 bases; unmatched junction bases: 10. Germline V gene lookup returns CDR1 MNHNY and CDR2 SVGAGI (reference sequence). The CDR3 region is CASRQPGLTDEQFF. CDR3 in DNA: TGTGCCAGCAGGCAACCGGGACTAACCGATGAGCAGTTCTTC.

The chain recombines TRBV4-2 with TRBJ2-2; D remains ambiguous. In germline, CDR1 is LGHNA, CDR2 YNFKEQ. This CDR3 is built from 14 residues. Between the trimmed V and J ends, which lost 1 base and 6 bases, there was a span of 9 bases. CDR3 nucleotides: TGTGCCAGCAGCCAAGGGCTTGGGGCCGGGGAGCTGTTTTTT. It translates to CASSQGLGAGELFF.

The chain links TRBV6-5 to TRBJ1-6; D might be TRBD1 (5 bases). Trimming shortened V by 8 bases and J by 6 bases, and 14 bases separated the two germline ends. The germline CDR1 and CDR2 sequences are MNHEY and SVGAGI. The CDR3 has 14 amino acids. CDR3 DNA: TGTGCCAGCCAGGGTTCCTCGAGTAATTCACCCCTCCACTTT. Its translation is CASQGSSSNSPLHF.

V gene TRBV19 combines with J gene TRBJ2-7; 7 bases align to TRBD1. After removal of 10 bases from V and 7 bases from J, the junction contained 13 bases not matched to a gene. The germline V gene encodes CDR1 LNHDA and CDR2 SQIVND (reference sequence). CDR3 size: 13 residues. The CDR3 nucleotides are TGTGCCACCGCCGGGACAGAGGTTTGGGAGCAGTACTTC. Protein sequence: CATAGTEVWEQYF.

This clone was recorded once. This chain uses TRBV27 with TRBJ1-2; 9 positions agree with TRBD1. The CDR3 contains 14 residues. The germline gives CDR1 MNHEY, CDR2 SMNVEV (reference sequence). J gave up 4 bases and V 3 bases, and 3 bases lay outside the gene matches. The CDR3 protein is CASSFTGGSYGYTF. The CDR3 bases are TGTGCCAGCAGTTTTACAGGGGGCTCCTATGGCTACACCTTC.

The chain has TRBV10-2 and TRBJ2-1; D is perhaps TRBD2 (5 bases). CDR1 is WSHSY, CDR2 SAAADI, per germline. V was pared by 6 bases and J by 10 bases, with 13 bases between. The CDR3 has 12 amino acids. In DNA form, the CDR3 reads TGCGCCAGCAGGACGGAGGTCCTAGAGCAGTTCTTC. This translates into CASRTEVLEQFF.

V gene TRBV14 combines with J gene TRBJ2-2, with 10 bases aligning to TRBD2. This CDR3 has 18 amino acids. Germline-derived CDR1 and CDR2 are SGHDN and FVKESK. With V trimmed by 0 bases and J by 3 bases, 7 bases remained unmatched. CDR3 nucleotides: TGTGCCAGCAGCCAAGATCTTTCGCTAGCGGGAGACACCGGGGAGCTGTTTTTT. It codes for CASSQDLSLAGDTGELFF.

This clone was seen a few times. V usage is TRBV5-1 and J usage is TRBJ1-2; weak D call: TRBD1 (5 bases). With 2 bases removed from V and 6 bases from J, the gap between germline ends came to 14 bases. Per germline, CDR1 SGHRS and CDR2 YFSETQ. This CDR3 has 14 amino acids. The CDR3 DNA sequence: TGCGCCAGCAGCTTCGGGACGTCGGCTGATGGCTACACCTTC. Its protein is CASSFGTSADGYTF.

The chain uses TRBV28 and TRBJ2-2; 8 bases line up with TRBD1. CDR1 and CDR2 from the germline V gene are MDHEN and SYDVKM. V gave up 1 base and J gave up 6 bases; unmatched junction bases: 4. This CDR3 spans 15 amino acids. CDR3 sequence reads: CASSLLQGGAGELFF. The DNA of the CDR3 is TGTGCCAGCAGTTTATTACAGGGGGGCGCCGGGGAGCTGTTTTTT.

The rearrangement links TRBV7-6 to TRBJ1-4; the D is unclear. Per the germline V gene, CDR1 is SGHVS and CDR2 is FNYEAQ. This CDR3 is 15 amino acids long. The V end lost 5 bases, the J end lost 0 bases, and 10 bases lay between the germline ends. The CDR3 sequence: CASSLGFATNEKLFF. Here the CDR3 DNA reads TGTGCCAGCAGCCTAGGTTTCGCAACTAATGAAAAACTGTTTTTT. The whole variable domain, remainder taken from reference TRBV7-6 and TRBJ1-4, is GAGVSQSPRYKVTKRGQDVALRCDPISGHVSLYWYRQALGQGPEFLTYFNYEAQQDKSGLPNDRFSAERPEGSISTLTIQRTEQRDSAMYRCASSLGFATNEKLFFGSGTQLSVL.

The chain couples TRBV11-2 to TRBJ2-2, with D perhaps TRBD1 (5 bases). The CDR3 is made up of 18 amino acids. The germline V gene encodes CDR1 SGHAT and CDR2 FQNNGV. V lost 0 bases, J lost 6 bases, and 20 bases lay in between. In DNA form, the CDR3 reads TGTGCCAGCAGCTTAGATCTAAGTTGGGGCCTATCGGCCGGGGAGCTGTTTTTT. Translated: CASSLDLSWGLSAGELFF.